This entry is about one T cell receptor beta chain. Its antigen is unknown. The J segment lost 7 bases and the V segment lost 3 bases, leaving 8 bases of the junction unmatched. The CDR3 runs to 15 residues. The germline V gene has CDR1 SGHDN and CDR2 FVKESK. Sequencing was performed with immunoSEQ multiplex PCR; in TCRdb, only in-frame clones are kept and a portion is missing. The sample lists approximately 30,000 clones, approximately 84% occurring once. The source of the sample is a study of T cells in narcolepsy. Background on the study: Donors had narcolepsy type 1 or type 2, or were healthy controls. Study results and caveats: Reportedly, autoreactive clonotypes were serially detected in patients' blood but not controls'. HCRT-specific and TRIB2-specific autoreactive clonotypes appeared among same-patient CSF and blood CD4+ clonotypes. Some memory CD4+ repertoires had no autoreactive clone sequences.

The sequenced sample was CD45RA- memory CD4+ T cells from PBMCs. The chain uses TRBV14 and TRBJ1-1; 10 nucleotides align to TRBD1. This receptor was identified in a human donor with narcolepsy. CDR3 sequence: CASSQLYGTGVEAFF. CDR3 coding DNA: TGTGCCAGCAGCCAGCTGTATGGGACAGGGGTTGAAGCTTTCTTT.